This T cell receptor (beta chain) was sequenced during a study of T cell changes during pregnancy in multiple sclerosis. Measured with immunoSEQ multiplex PCR; TCRdb has only the in-frame clones, and not every one. The top ten clones hold 6.5% to 9.5% of a sample with tens of thousands of clones, 75% to 90% of them seen once. A word on this clone: Other DNA sequences in this specimen translate into the identical CDR3.

This specimen consisted of CD8+ T cells from peripheral blood mononuclear cells, obtained in the first trimester of pregnancy. The clonotype originates from a female donor in good health, enrolled as a control in a pregnancy study.

The chain's CDR3 is CASSLTSGGADTQYF. CDR3 sequence (DNA): TGTGCCAGCAGCCTTACTAGCGGGGGGGCGGATACGCAGTATTTT. The V and J genes are TRBV7-2 and TRBJ2-3, with 13 bases identical to TRBD2. The CDR3 sequence is 15 residues long. Per the germline V gene, CDR1 is SGHTA and CDR2 is FQGNSA. The V gene end was trimmed by 5 bases and the J gene end by 6 bases; junction bases not matched to a gene: 5.